What follows are 31 T cell receptor beta chains derived from one specimen sequenced in a study of blood T cell repertoires in COVID-19. Here immunoSEQ multiplex PCR was the method, and the copy in TCRdb shows in-frame clones only, minus some. Among roughly 200,000 clones listed, about 81% were seen once. The sample comprised peripheral blood. The receptors were sampled from a woman aged 60-70 years with COVID-19, enrolled during active disease.

V gene TRBV5-4 combines with J gene TRBJ1-2, with TRBD1 matching 10 bases. The CDR3 contains 12 residues. V trimming: 4 bases; J trimming: 9 bases; junction bases outside the gene matches: 3. Germline V gene data show CDR1 as SGHNT and CDR2 as YYREEE (reference sequence). The CDR3 spells CASSRDRGRYTF. The CDR3 coding sequence is TGTGCCAGCAGCAGGGACAGGGGTCGCTACACCTTC.

The V gene is TRBV6-1, the J gene TRBJ1-5; 9 nucleotides line up with TRBD1. The trim removed 1 base at V and 2 bases at J, leaving 3 bases unmatched. Per the germline V gene, CDR1 is MNHNS and CDR2 is SASEGT. The CDR3 has 16 amino acids. CDR3 sequence (DNA): TGTGCCAGCAGTGAAGGACAGGGGGGTCGCAATCAGCCCCAGCATTTT. Protein sequence: CASSEGQGGRNQPQHF.

The V and J genes are TRBV5-4 and TRBJ2-2, with D perhaps TRBD2 (7 bases). The germline CDR1 and CDR2 sequences are SGHNT and YYREEE (reference sequence). The germline V and J ends were trimmed by 10 bases and 4 bases, with 20 bases remaining between them. The CDR3 length is 15 residues. CDR3 nucleotide sequence: TGTGCCGGAGGACAGTTGGGGGGGGCCACCGGGGAGCTGTTTTTT. Translation: CAGGQLGGATGELFF.

The V call is TRBV6-4, the J call TRBJ2-1; D is unresolved. Trimming removed 3 bases at V and 8 bases at J, with 14 bases between. The CDR3 covers 14 residues. Germline-derived CDR1 and CDR2 are MRHNA and SNTAGT. In DNA, the CDR3 is TGTGCCAGCAGTGATGAAGTGGGTCGGGATGAGCAGTTCTTC. It yields the protein CASSDEVGRDEQFF.

The J gene is TRBJ2-1, the V gene TRBV6-5; possible D gene TRBD2, 5 bases. This CDR3 is 12 amino acids long. V lost 8 bases, J lost 6 bases, and 11 bases lay in between. Germline loops: CDR1 MNHEY, CDR2 SVGAGI. CDR3 sequence: CASGSRGNEQFF. The DNA for the CDR3 is TGTGCCAGCGGGAGTCGGGGCAATGAGCAGTTCTTC.

DNA of the CDR3: TGCAGTGCTAGTTCGCTAGCGGGGGATGATGAGCAGTTCTTC. Its translation is CSASSLAGDDEQFF. The chain links TRBV20-1 to TRBJ2-1, with 10 bases fitting TRBD2. V was pared by 3 bases and J by 8 bases, with 7 bases of the junction left unmatched. This CDR3 spans 14 amino acids. Germline assignment: CDR1 DFQATT and CDR2 SNEGSKA (reference sequence).

This clone was found a few times. V gene TRBV12-5 combines with J gene TRBJ2-3; 9 nucleotides agree with TRBD2. This CDR3 region has 14 residues. V shed 5 bases and J 0 bases; nucleotides not matched to a gene: 0. Germline V gene data show CDR1 as LGHNT and CDR2 as FRNRAP. The CDR3 protein is CASGLAGSTDTQYF. The CDR3 coding sequence is TGTGCTAGTGGTCTAGCGGGGAGCACAGATACGCAGTATTTT.

CDR3: CASSSGQGGGEQFF. The CDR3 DNA follows: TGTGCCAGTAGTTCAGGACAGGGAGGTGGTGAGCAGTTCTTC. J is TRBJ2-1 and V is TRBV19, with TRBD1 matching over 8 bases. V shed 5 bases, J shed 9 bases, and the junction held 9 bases outside the gene matches. There are 14 residues in the CDR3. Germline V CDR1 and CDR2: LNHDA, SQIVND (reference sequence).

A note on this clone: The sample has other DNA sequences that encode this CDR3 too. The rearrangement links TRBV7-9 to TRBJ1-2; no definite D call. Trimming shortened V by 1 base and J by 5 bases, and 11 bases separated the two germline ends. This CDR3 contains 14 residues. Germline CDR1 and CDR2: SEHNR and FQNEAQ (reference sequence). The CDR3, as DNA: TGTGCCAGCAGCTTAGGGGGAGAGGGTTATGGCTACACCTTC. It codes for CASSLGGEGYGYTF. Full variable domain (rest looked up from reference TRBV7-9 and TRBJ1-2): DTGVSQNPRHKITKRGQNVTFRCDPISEHNRLYWYRQTLGQGPEFLTYFQNEAQLEKSRLLSDRFSAERPKGSFSTLEIQRTEQGDSAMYLCASSLGGEGYGYTFGSGTRLTVV.

The chain couples TRBV6-5 to TRBJ1-1; no reliable D call. CDR1 and CDR2 from the germline V gene are MNHEY and SVGAGI. The V end lost 6 bases, the J end lost 4 bases, and 12 bases lay between the germline ends. There are 13 residues in the CDR3. CDR3 DNA sequence: TGTGCCAGCAGCCGAAACCGGGTCACTGAAGCTTTCTTT. It is translated as CASSRNRVTEAFF.

J is TRBJ1-5 and V is TRBV2; D is unclear. The CDR3 is made up of 15 amino acids. V shed 6 bases and J shed 4 bases, with 16 bases lying between them. Looked up from germline, CDR1 is SNHLY and CDR2 is FYNNEI. The CDR3 here is CASRRDSGSNQPQHF. The CDR3 coding sequence is TGTGCCAGCAGGAGAGACTCCGGGAGTAATCAGCCCCAGCATTTT.

This clone was counted only a few times. The chain uses TRBV11-2 and TRBJ2-1, with a weak D call TRBD2 (5 bases). Germline assignment: CDR1 SGHAT and CDR2 FQNNGV. Deletions cut 1 base from V and 10 bases from J, with 20 bases between. This CDR3 contains 16 residues. For the CDR3, the DNA is TGTGCCAGCAGCTTAGTGGCCCGCTCGGGAATGGGCGAGCAGTTCTTC. Its protein product is CASSLVARSGMGEQFF.

The CDR3 DNA reads TGTGCCAGCAGCCTGATGAACAGGGGAGACCAGCCCCAGCATTTT. Protein product: CASSLMNRGDQPQHF. V is TRBV5-6 and J is TRBJ1-5; 7 positions match TRBD1. The length of the CDR3 is 15 residues. Germline loops: CDR1 SGHDT, CDR2 YYEEEE. Trimming cost V 4 bases and J 7 bases; bases outside gene matches: 11.

The chain uses TRBV5-1 and TRBJ2-2; 7 positions agree with TRBD1. V was clipped by 4 bases and J by 6 bases; unmatched bases: 9. From germline, CDR1 is SGHRS and CDR2 YFSETQ. The CDR3 has 15 amino acids. The CDR3 protein is CASSPTGTVPGELFF. CDR3 coding DNA: TGCGCCAGCAGCCCCACCGGGACAGTACCCGGGGAGCTGTTTTTT.

This clone has just a few counts. In the same sample, other DNA sequences code for this CDR3. This chain uses TRBV5-6 with TRBJ1-3; a weak D match, TRBD1 (6 bases). The CDR3 runs to 16 residues. The germline V gene has CDR1 SGHDT and CDR2 YYEEEE. V was trimmed by 0 bases and J by 4 bases, leaving 14 bases between them. The CDR3 region is CASSLDVAGAGNTIYF. The CDR3 bases are TGTGCCAGCAGCTTGGATGTGGCAGGGGCAGGAAACACCATATATTTT.

The chain carries TRBV24-1 and TRBJ2-5, with 7 bases that match TRBD2. The length of the CDR3 is 16 residues. V was pared by 1 base and J by 2 bases, with 6 bases of the junction left unmatched. Looked up from germline, CDR1 is KGHDR and CDR2 is SFDVKD. Here the CDR3 DNA reads TGTGCCACCAGTGATTTTGGCGGGGGAACTCAAGAGACCCAGTACTTC. Its protein product is CATSDFGGGTQETQYF.

The chain links TRBV28 to TRBJ1-5, with TRBD1 identical over 9 bases. Unmatched junction bases numbered 7, after V lost 8 bases and J lost 2 bases. The CDR3 has 15 residues. Germline V CDR1 and CDR2: MDHEN, SYDVKM. The CDR3 protein is CASGRQGGGNQPQHF. The CDR3 bases are TGTGCCAGCGGCCGACAGGGGGGTGGCAATCAGCCCCAGCATTTT. Complete variable domain (other parts from reference TRBV28 and TRBJ1-5): DVKVTQSSRYLVKRTGEKVFLECVQDMDHENMFWYRQDPGLGLRLIYFSYDVKMKEKGDIPEGYSVSREKKERFSLILESASTNQTSMYLCASGRQGGGNQPQHFGDGTRLSIL.

The gene calls are TRBV11-2 and TRBJ2-7; TRBD2 aligns across 7 bases. V was clipped by 3 bases and J by 6 bases; unmatched bases: 8. Germline V lookup: CDR1 SGHAT, CDR2 FQNNGV. CDR3 length: 14 residues. The DNA for the CDR3 is TGTGCCAGCAGCTTCGCTAGCGGATGGGGCGAGCAGTACTTC. This sequence encodes CASSFASGWGEQYF.

V usage is TRBV28 and J usage is TRBJ2-3, with a weak D call TRBD2 (5 bases). V was cut by 6 bases and J by 3 bases, with 16 bases left in between. Germline V lookup: CDR1 MDHEN, CDR2 SYDVKM. There are 15 residues in the CDR3. CDR3 nucleotide sequence: TGTGCCAGCAGACCTCCGGGATATTCGACAGATACGCAGTATTTT. Translating gives CASRPPGYSTDTQYF.

The chain joins TRBV28 to TRBJ1-5; D is possibly TRBD1 (6 bases). V gave up 5 bases and J gave up 0 bases, with 17 bases separating them. The CDR3 contains 17 residues. From germline, CDR1 is MDHEN and CDR2 SYDVKM. The CDR3 here is CASSPPFGGYSNQPQHF. CDR3 bases: TGTGCCAGCAGTCCCCCTTTTGGGGGCTATAGCAATCAGCCCCAGCATTTT.

The rearrangement links TRBV5-1 to TRBJ2-1; D is perhaps TRBD1 (5 bases). V lost 0 bases and J lost 3, with 7 bases in between. The CDR3 sequence is 14 residues long. Per germline, CDR1 SGHRS and CDR2 YFSETQ. CDR3 DNA: TGCGCCAGCAGCTTGGGACAGATCTACAATGAGCAGTTCTTC. It encodes CASSLGQIYNEQFF.

This clone is a singleton in its sample. The gene calls are TRBV7-3 and TRBJ2-1; 8 nucleotides line up with TRBD2. The junction had 2 bases not matched to a gene; V was cut back by 0 bases and J by 1 base. CDR1 and CDR2 (germline): SGHTA, FQGTGA. This CDR3 has 16 amino acids. In nucleotides, the CDR3 is TGTGCCAGCAGCTTAACGCTAGCGGGTTCCTACAATGAGCAGTTCTTC. Encoded protein: CASSLTLAGSYNEQFF.

This chain connects TRBV5-1 to TRBJ1-1, with 7 bases matching TRBD1. Germline values: CDR1 SGHRS, CDR2 YFSETQ. V shed 0 bases and J 1 base; nucleotides not matched to a gene: 3. CDR3 length equals 15 residues. This CDR3 is CASSLDGTANTEAFF. The CDR3 DNA is TGCGCCAGCAGCTTGGATGGGACAGCGAACACTGAAGCTTTCTTT.

This clone was seen more than once but under ten times. The rearrangement joins TRBV20-1 to TRBJ1-5; no reliable D call. Trimming removed 3 bases at V and 0 bases at J, with 12 bases between. The germline CDR1 and CDR2 sequences are DFQATT and SNEGSKA (reference sequence). CDR3 length: 15 residues. CDR3 region: CSASHSLYSNQPQHF. In DNA form, the CDR3 reads TGCAGTGCTAGTCACAGTTTATATAGCAATCAGCCCCAGCATTTT.

This clone was found once. The chain recombines TRBV7-8 with TRBJ2-3, with 7 nucleotides matching TRBD2. This CDR3 contains 17 residues. Trimming cost V 4 bases and J 0 bases; bases outside gene matches: 10. Germline V lookup: CDR1 SGHVS, CDR2 FQNEAQ. The CDR3 reads CASSSRGLAVSTDTQYF. In DNA, the CDR3 is TGTGCCAGCAGCTCCCGGGGTCTAGCGGTGAGCACAGATACGCAGTATTTT.

The CDR3 is CASSQGLAGASYEQYF. The CDR3 nucleotides read TGTGCCAGCAGCCAAGGACTAGCGGGGGCTTCCTACGAGCAGTACTTC. This rearrangement joins TRBV3-1 (or the pseudogene TRBV3-2) to TRBJ2-7; 12 bases agree with TRBD2. Per the germline V gene, CDR1 is LGHDT and CDR2 is YNNKEL (reference sequence). The CDR3 spans 16 residues. Unmatched junction bases numbered 2, after V lost 1 base and J lost 1 base.

The V and J genes are TRBV4-2 and TRBJ2-3; TRBD2 agrees at 11 bases. The V segment lost 4 bases and the J segment 5 bases; nucleotides outside the gene matches: 2. Germline assignment: CDR1 LGHNA and CDR2 YNFKEQ. CDR3 size: 14 residues. CDR3 amino acids: CASSRLAGGDTQYF. DNA for the CDR3: TGTGCCAGCAGCCGCCTAGCGGGAGGAGATACGCAGTATTTT.

This chain uses TRBV18 with TRBJ1-5, with D perhaps TRBD1 (6 bases). Trimming took off 3 bases at V and 0 bases at J, with 18 bases between the two ends. Germline CDR1 KGHSH, CDR2 LQKENI. The CDR3 is 18 amino acids. CDR3 sequence (DNA): TGTGCCAGCTCACCCCCGGCAGGGGTGGGAAGTAGCAATCAGCCCCAGCATTTT. Protein: CASSPPAGVGSSNQPQHF.

The V gene is TRBV7-3, the J gene TRBJ2-3, with 11 bases that match TRBD2. This CDR3 is built from 17 residues. Germline V gives CDR1 SGHTA, CDR2 FQGTGA. V shed 4 bases and J 4 bases; nucleotides not matched to a gene: 10. In DNA, the CDR3 is TGTGCCAGCAGCTCCCCACAACTAGCGGGAGATCCAGATACGCAGTATTTT. The encoded protein is CASSSPQLAGDPDTQYF.

This chain uses TRBV28 with TRBJ2-7; D is unclear. Germline V lookup: CDR1 MDHEN, CDR2 SYDVKM. The CDR3 covers 13 residues. Between the trimmed V and J ends, which lost 4 bases and 3 bases, there was a span of 10 bases. CDR3 DNA: TGTGCCAGCAGTTCCCACAGTATCTACGAGCAGTACGTC. Translation: CASSSHSIYEQYV.

The rearrangement uses TRBV18 and TRBJ1-2; maybe TRBD1 (5 bases). In germline, CDR1 is KGHSH, CDR2 LQKENI. The CDR3 is made up of 14 amino acids. Trimming left V 6 bases short and J 3 bases short, with 14 bases between. The CDR3 DNA sequence: TGTGCCAGCTCCGTCCGGGGGGATGACTATGGCTACACCTTC. It is translated as CASSVRGDDYGYTF.